The clone carrying this T cell receptor (beta chain) was counted a single time. Germline V lookup: CDR1 LNHDA, CDR2 SQIVND (reference sequence). V lost 8 bases to trimming and J lost 0 bases; unmatched junction nucleotides: 10. The CDR3 has 17 amino acids. This sample is part of a study of blood T cell repertoires in COVID-19. Methods used by the authors: Reference gene primer amplification gave estimated nucleated cell counts. The data were produced by immunoSEQ multiplex PCR, yet TCRdb's version contains in-frame clones alone and is incomplete. The V and J calls and the clone size are those of that table, but D and trimming were determined from the DNA. The sample gives some 490,000 clones, about 85% of which show up once; approximately 8.3% is in the top ten. The study assigned cohorts using participant-reported clinical history.

The chain uses TRBV19 and TRBJ2-2; 9 nucleotides align to TRBD1. The material sequenced was PBMCs or T cells enriched from blood (not recorded which). The receptor's source is a woman aged 60-70 years who had recovered from COVID-19. The CDR3 protein is CASWGQGSRTNTGELFF. CDR3 DNA: TGTGCCAGTTGGGGACAGGGAAGCCGGACGAACACCGGGGAGCTGTTTTTT.